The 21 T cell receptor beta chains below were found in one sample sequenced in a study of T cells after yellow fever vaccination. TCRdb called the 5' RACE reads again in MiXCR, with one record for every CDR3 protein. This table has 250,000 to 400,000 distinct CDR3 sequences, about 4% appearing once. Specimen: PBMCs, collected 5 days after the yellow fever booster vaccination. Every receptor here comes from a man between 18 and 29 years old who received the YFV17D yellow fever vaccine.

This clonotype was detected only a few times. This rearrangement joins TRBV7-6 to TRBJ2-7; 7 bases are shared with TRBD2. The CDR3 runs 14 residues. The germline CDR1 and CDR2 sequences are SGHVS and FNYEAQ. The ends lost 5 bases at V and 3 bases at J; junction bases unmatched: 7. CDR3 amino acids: CASSAGVLNYEQYF. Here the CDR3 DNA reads TGTGCCAGCAGCGCGGGAGTCCTCAACTACGAGCAGTACTTC.

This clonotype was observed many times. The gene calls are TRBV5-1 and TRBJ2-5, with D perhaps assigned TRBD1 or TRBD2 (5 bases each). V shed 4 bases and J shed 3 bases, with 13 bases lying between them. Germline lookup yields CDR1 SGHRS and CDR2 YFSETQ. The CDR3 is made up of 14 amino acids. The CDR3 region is CASSRGLAEETQYF. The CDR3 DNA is TGCGCCAGCAGCCGGGGCTTGGCTGAAGAGACCCAGTACTTC.

CDR3 in amino acids: CSARPGQGGTDTQYF. DNA for the CDR3: TGCAGTGCTAGACCGGGACAGGGAGGGACAGATACGCAGTATTTT. The chain recombines TRBV20-1 with TRBJ2-3, with 9 positions matching TRBD1. Germline trimming cut 2 bases from V and 3 bases from J; bases unmatched to any gene: 6. There are 15 residues in the CDR3. Germline V gene sequence: CDR1 DFQATT, CDR2 SNEGSKA (reference sequence).

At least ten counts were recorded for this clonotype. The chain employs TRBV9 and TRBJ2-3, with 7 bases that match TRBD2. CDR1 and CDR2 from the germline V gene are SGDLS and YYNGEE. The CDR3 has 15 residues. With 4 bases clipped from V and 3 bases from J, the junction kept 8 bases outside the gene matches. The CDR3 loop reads CASSPGAGETDTQYF. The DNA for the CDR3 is TGTGCCAGCAGCCCCGGCGCGGGGGAAACAGATACGCAGTATTTT. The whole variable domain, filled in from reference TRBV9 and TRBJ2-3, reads DSGVTQTPKHLITATGQRVTLRCSPRSGDLSVYWYQQSLDQGLQFLIQYYNGEERAKGNILERFSAQQFPDLHSELNLSSLELGDSALYFCASSPGAGETDTQYFGPGTRLTVL.

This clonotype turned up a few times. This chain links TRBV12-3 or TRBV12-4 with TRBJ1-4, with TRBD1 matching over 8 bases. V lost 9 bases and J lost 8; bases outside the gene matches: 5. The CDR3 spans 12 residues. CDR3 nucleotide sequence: TGTGCCAGTAGACAGGGGTGGGAAAAACTGTTTTTT. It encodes CASRQGWEKLFF.

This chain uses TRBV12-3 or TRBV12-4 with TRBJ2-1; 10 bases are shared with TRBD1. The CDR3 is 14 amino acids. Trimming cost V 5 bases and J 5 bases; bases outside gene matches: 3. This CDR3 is CASSRQGAHNEQFF. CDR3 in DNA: TGTGCCAGCAGTAGACAGGGGGCCCACAATGAGCAGTTCTTC.

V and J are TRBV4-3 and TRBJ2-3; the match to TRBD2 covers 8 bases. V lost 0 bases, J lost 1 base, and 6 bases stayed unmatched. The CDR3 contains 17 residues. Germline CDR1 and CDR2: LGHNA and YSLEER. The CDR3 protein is CASSQEGRGAGTDTQYF. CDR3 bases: TGCGCCAGCAGCCAAGAGGGGCGGGGGGCCGGCACAGATACGCAGTATTTT.

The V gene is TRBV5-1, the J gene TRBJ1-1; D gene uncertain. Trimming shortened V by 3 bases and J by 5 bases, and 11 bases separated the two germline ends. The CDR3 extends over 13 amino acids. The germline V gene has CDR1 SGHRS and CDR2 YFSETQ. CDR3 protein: CASSSYEGTEAFF. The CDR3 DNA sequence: TGCGCCAGCAGCTCCTATGAGGGTACTGAAGCTTTCTTT.

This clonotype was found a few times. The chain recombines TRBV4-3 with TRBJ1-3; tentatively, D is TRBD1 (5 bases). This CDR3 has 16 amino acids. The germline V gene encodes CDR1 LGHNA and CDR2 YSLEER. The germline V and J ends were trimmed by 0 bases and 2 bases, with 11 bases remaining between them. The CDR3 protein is CASSQDLGVTGNTIYF. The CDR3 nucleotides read TGCGCCAGCAGCCAAGATCTAGGGGTAACTGGAAACACCATATATTTT.

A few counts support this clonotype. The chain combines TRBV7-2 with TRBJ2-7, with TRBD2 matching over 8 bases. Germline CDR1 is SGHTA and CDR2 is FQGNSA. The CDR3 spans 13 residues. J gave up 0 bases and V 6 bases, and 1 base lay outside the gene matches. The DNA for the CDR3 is TGTGCCAGCAGGGGGACTAGCTCCTACGAGCAGTACTTC. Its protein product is CASRGTSSYEQYF.

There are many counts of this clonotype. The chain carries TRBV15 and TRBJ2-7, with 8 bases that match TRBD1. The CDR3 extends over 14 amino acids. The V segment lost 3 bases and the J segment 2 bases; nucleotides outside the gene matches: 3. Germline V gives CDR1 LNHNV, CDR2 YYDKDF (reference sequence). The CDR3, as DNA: TGTGCCACCAGCAGCGGGACAGGTCCCTACGAGCAGTACTTC. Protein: CATSSGTGPYEQYF. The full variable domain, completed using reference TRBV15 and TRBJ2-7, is DAMVIQNPRYQVTQFGKPVTLSCSQTLNHNVMYWYQQKSSQAPKLLFHYYDKDFNNEADTPDNFQSRRPNTSFCFLDIRSPGLGDTAMYLCATSSGTGPYEQYFGPGTRLTVT.

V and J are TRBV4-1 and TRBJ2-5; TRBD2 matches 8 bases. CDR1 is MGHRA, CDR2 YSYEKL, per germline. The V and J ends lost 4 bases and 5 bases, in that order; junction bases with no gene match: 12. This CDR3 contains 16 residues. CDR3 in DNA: TGCGCCAGCAGCCCTGGAGAAGCGGGGGTATTCGAGACCCAGTACTTC. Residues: CASSPGEAGVFETQYF.

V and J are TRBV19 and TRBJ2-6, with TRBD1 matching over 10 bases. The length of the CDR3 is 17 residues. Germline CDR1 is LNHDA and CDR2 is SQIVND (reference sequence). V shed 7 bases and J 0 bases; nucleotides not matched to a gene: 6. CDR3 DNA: TGTGCCAGTACCCTGGGACAGGGGAGCTCTGGGGCCAACGTCCTGACTTTC. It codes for CASTLGQGSSGANVLTF.

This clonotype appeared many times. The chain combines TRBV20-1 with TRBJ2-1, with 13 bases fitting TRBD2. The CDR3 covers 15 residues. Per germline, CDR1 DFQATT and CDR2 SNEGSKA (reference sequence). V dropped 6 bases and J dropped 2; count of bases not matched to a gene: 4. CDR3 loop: CSARTSGGAYNEQFF. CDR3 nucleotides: TGCAGTGCCCGGACTAGCGGGGGAGCCTACAATGAGCAGTTCTTC.

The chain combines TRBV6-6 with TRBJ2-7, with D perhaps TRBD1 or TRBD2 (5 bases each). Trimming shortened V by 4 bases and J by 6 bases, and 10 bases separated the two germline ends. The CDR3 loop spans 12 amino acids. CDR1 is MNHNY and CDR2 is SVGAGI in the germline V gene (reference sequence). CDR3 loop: CASSSGPVEQYV. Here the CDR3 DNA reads TGTGCCAGCAGTTCGGGACCCGTCGAGCAGTACGTC.

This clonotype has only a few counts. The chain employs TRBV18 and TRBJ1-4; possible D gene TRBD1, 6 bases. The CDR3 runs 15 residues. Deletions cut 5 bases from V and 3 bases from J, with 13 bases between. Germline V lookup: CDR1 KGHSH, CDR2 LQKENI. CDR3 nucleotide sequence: TGTGCCAGCTCATCGTGGGGGGCGCCTAATGAAAAACTGTTTTTT. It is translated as CASSSWGAPNEKLFF.

This chain's CDR3 is CASSKDAGPYEQYF. CDR3 sequence (DNA): TGTGCCAGCAGCAAAGACGCAGGCCCCTACGAGCAGTACTTC. V and J are TRBV6-2 or TRBV6-3 and TRBJ2-7, with D hard to call. CDR1 and CDR2 (germline): MNHEY, SVGEGT. V shed 6 bases and J shed 2 bases, with 14 bases lying between them. This CDR3 comprises 14 residues.

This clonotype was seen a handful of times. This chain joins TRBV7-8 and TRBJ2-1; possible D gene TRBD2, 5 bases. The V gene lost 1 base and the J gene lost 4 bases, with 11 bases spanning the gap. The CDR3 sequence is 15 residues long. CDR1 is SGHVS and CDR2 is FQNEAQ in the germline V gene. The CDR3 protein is CASSLEGSAYNEQFF. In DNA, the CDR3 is TGTGCCAGCAGCTTAGAAGGTAGCGCGTACAATGAGCAGTTCTTC.

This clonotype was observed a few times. CDR3 sequence: CASSATGNYGYTF. The CDR3 DNA reads as TGTGCCAGCAGTGCAACAGGCAACTATGGCTACACCTTC. This rearrangement joins TRBV2 to TRBJ1-2, with D possibly being TRBD1 (5 bases). With 4 bases removed from V and 2 bases from J, the gap between germline ends came to 8 bases. This CDR3 comprises 13 residues. Germline V gene data show CDR1 as SNHLY and CDR2 as FYNNEI.

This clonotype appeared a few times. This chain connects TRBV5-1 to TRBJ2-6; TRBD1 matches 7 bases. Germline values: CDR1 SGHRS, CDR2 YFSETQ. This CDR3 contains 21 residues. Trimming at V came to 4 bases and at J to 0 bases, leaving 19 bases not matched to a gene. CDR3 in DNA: TGCGCCAGCAGCGCCGAGGGGACAGCCTCACACGATCCCTCTGGGGCCAACGTCCTGACTTTC. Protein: CASSAEGTASHDPSGANVLTF.

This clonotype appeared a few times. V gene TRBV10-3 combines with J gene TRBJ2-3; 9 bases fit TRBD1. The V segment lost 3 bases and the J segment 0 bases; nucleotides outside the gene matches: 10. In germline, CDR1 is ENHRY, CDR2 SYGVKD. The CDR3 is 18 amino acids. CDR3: CAISDPGDREWSTDTQYF. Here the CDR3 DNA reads TGTGCCATCAGTGACCCCGGGGACAGGGAATGGAGCACAGATACGCAGTATTTT.